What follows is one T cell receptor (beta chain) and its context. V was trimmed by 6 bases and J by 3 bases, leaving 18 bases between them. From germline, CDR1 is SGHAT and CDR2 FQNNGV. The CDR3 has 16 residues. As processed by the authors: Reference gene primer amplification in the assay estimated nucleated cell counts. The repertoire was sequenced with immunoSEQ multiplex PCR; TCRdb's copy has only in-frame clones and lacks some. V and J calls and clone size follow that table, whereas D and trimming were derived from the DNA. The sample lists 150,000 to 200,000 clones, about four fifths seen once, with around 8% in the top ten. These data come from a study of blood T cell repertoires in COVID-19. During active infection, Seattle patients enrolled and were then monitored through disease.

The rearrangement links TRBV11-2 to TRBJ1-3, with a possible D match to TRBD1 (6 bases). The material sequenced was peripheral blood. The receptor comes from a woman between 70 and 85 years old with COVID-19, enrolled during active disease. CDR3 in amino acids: CASRPSRGARGNTIYF. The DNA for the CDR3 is TGTGCCAGCAGACCATCTCGGGGGGCGCGTGGAAACACCATATATTTT.